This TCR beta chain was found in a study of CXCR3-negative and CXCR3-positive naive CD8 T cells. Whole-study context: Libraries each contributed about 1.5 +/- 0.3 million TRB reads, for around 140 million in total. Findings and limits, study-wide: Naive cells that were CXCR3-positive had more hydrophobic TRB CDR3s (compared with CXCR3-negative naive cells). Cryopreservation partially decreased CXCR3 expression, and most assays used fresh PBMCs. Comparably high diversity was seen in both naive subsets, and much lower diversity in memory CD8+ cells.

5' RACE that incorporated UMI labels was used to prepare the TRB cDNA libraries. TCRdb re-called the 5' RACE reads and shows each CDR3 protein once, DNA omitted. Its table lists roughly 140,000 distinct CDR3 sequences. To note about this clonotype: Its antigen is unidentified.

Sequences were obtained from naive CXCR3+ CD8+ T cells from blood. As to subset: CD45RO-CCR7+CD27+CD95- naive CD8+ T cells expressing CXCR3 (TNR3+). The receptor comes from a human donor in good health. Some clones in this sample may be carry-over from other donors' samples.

The CDR3 loop is CASSLEDFGGFKETQYF. J is TRBJ2-5 and V is TRBV7-9; TCRdb's D call of TRBD2 is untestable without DNA. This CDR3 is 17 amino acids long. Germline CDR1 reads SEHNR; CDR2 reads FQNEAQ (reference sequence).